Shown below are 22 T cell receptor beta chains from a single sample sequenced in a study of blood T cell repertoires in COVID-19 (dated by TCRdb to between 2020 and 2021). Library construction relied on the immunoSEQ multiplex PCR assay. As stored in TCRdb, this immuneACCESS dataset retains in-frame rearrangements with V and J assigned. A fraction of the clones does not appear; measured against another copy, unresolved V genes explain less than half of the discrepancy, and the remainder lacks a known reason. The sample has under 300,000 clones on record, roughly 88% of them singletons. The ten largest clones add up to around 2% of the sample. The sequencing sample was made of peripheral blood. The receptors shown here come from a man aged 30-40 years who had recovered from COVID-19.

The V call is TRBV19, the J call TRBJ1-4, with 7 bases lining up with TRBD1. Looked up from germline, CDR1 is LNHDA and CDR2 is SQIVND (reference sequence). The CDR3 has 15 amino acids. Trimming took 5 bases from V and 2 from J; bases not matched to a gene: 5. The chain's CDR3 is CASSPGTATNEKLFF. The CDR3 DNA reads TGTGCCAGTAGTCCAGGGACAGCGACTAATGAAAAACTGTTTTTT.

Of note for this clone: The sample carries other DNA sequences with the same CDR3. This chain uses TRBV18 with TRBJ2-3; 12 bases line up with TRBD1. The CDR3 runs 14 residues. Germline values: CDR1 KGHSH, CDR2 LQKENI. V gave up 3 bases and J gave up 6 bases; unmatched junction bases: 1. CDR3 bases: TGTGCCAGCTCACCGGGACAGGGGGCCGATACGCAGTATTTT. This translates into CASSPGQGADTQYF.

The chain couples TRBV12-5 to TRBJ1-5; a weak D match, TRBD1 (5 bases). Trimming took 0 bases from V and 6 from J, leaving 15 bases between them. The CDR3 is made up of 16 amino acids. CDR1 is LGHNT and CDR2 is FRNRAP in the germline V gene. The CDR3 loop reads CASGLVSGTTSQPQHF. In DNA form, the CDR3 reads TGTGCTAGTGGTTTGGTGAGCGGGACTACAAGTCAGCCCCAGCATTTT. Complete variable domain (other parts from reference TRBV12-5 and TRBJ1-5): DARVTQTPRHKVTEMGQEVTMRCQPILGHNTVFWYRQTMMQGLELLAYFRNRAPLDDSGMPKDRFSAEMPDATLATLKIQPSEPRDSAVYFCASGLVSGTTSQPQHFGDGTRLSIL.

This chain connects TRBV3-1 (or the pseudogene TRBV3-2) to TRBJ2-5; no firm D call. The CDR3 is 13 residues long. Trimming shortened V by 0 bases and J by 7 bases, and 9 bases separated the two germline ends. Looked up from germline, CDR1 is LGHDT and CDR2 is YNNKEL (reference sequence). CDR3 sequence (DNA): TGTGCCAGCAGCCAAGATCTGGGCCGGACCCAGTACTTC. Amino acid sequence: CASSQDLGRTQYF.

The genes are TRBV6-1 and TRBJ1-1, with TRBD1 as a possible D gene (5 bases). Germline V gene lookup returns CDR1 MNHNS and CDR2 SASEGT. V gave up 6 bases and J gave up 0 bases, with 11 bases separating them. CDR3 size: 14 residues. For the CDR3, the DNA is TGTGCCAGCAGGAGGGGACTCATGAACACTGAAGCTTTCTTT. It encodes CASRRGLMNTEAFF.

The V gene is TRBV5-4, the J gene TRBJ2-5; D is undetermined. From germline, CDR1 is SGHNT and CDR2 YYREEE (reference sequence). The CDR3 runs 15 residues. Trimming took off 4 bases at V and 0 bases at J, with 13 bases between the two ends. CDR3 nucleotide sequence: TGTGCCAGCAGCAAAACGGGTTGGTACCAAGAGACCCAGTACTTC. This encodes CASSKTGWYQETQYF.

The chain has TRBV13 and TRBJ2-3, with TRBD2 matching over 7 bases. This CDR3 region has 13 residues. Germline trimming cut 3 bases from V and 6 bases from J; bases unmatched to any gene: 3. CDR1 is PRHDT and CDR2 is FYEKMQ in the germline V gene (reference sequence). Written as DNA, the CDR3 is TGTGCCAGCAGCTTGGGGGACTACGATACGCAGTATTTT. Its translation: CASSLGDYDTQYF.

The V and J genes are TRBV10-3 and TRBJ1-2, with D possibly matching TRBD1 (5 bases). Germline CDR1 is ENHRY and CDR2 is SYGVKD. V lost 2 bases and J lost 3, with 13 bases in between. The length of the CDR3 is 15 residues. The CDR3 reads CAISERQLQDYGYTF. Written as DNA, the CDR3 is TGTGCCATCAGTGAGAGACAGCTACAGGACTATGGCTACACCTTC.

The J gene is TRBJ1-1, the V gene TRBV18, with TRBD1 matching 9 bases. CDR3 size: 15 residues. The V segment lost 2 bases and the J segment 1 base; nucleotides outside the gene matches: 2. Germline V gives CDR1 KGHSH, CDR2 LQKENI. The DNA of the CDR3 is TGTGCCAGCTCACCAACGGGACAGGGGAACACTGAAGCTTTCTTT. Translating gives CASSPTGQGNTEAFF.

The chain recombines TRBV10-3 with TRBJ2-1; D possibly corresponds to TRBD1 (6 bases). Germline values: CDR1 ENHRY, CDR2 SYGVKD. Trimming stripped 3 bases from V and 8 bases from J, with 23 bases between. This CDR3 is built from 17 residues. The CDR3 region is CAISDFNAAQGKDEQFF. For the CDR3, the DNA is TGTGCCATCAGTGATTTCAACGCGGCACAGGGTAAGGATGAGCAGTTCTTC.

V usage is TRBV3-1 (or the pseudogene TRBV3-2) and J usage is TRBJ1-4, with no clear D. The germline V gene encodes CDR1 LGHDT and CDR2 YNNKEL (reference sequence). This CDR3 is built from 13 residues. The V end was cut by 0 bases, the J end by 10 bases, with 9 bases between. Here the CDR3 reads CASSQERVGKLFF. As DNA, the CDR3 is TGTGCCAGCAGCCAAGAGAGGGTGGGAAAACTGTTTTTT.

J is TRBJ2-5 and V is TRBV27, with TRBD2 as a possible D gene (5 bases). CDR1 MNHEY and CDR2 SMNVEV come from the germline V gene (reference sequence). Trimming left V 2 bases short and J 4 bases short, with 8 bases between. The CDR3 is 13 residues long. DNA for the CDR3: TGTGCCAGCAGTTTACTAGCAAGAGAGACCCAGTACTTC. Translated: CASSLLARETQYF.

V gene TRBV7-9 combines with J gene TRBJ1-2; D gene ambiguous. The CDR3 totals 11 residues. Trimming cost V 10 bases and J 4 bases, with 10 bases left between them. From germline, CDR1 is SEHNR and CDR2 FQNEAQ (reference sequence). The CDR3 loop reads CATGVVYGYTF. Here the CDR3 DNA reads TGTGCCACCGGAGTAGTCTATGGCTACACCTTC.

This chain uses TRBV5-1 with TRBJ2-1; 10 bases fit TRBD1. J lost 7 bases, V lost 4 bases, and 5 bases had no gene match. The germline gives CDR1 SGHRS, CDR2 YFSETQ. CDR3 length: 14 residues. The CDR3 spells CASSERTGGNEQFF. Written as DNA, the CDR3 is TGCGCCAGCAGCGAACGGACAGGGGGTAATGAGCAGTTCTTC. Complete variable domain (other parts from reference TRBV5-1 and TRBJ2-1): KAGVTQTPRYLIKTRGQQVTLSCSPISGHRSVSWYQQTPGQGLQFLFEYFSETQRNKGNFPGRFSGRQFSNSRSEMNVSTLELGDSALYLCASSERTGGNEQFFGPGTRLTVL.

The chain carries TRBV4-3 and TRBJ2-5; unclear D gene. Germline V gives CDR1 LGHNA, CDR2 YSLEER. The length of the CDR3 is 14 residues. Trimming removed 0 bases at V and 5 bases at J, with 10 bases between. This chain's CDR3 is CASSQDLRRETQYF. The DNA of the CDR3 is TGCGCCAGCAGCCAAGATCTCCGGCGGGAGACCCAGTACTTC.

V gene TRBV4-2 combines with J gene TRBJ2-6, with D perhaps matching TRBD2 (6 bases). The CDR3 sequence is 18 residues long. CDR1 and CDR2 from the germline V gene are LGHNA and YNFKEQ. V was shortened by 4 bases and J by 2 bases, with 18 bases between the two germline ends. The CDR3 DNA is TGTGCCAGCAGCCTCCCCCGGGGGAAGTCTCCTGGGGCCAACGTCCTGACTTTC. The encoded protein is CASSLPRGKSPGANVLTF.

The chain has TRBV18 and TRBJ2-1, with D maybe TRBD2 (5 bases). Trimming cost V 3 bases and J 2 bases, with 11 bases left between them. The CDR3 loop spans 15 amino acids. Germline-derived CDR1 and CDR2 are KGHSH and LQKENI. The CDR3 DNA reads TGTGCCAGCTCACCCGGCGGGCCGCCCTACAATGAGCAGTTCTTC. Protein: CASSPGGPPYNEQFF.

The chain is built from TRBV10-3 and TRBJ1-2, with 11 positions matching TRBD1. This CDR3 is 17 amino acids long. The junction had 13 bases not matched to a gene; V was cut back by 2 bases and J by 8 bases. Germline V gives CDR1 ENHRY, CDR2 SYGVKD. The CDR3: CAISEGPGQGAGLGYTF. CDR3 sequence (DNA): TGTGCCATCAGTGAGGGACCCGGACAGGGGGCAGGCTTGGGCTACACCTTC.

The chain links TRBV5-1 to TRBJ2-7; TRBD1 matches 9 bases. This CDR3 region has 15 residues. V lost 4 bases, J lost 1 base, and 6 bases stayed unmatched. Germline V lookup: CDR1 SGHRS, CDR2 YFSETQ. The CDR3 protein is CASSRGQGFSYEQYF. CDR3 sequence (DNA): TGCGCCAGCAGCAGGGGACAGGGTTTTTCCTACGAGCAGTACTTC.

CDR3 DNA sequence: TGTGCCAGCAGCCAAGATTTGACTAGCGGGAACACCGGGGAGCTGTTTTTT. Translating it yields CASSQDLTSGNTGELFF. This chain joins TRBV4-2 and TRBJ2-2, with 9 bases lining up with TRBD2. The CDR3 sequence is 17 residues long. From germline, CDR1 is LGHNA and CDR2 YNFKEQ. The junction had 3 bases not matched to a gene; V was cut back by 0 bases and J by 1 base.

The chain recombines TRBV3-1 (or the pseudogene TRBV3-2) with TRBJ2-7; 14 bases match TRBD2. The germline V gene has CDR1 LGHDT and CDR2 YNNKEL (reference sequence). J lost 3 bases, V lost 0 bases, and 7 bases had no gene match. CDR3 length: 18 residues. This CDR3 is CASSQDGGLAGDNYEQYF. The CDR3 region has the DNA TGTGCCAGCAGCCAAGACGGGGGACTAGCGGGGGATAACTACGAGCAGTACTTC.

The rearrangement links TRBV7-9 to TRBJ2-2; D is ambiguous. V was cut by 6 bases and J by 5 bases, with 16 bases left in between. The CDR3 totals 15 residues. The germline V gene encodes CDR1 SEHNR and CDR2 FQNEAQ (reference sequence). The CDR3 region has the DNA TGTGCCAGCAGTCCTGCCCCTCACGGGACCGGGGAGCTGTTTTTT. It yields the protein CASSPAPHGTGELFF.